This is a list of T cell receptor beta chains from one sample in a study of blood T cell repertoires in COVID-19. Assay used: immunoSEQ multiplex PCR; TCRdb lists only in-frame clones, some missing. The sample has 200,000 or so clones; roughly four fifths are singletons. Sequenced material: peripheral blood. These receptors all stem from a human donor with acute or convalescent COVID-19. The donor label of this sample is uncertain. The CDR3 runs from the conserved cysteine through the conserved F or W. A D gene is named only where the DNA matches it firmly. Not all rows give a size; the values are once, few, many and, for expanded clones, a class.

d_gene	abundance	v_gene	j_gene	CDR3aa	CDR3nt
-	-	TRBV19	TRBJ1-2	CASSAPPTASYGYTF	TGTGCCAGTAGTGCCCCGCCGACAGCTAGCTATGGCTACACCTTC
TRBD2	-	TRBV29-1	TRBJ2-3	CSVAIYRGAGGADTQYF	TGCAGCGTTGCGATATACAGGGGAGCGGGAGGGGCAGATACGCAGTATTTT
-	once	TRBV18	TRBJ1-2	CASSPGEGYTF	TGTGCCAGCTCACCAGGGGAGGGCTACACCTTC
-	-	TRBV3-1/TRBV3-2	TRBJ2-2	CASSLESGTTGELFF	TGTGCCAGCAGCCTCGAATCTGGGACAACCGGGGAGCTGTTTTTT
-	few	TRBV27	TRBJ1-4	CAVGVGEKLFF	TGTGCCGTCGGGGTAGGTGAAAAACTGTTTTTT
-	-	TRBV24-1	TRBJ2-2	CATSPRTGLADTGELFF	TGTGCCACCAGTCCGAGAACAGGGCTAGCGGACACCGGGGAGCTGTTTTTT
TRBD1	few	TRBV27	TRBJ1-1	CASSSPTGALGRFEAFF	TGTGCCAGCAGTTCCCCCACAGGGGCGCTTGGCCGTTTCGAGGCTTTCTTT
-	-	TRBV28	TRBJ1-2	CASIAERQFYGYTF	TGTGCCAGCATCGCAGAGCGACAGTTCTATGGCTACACCTTC
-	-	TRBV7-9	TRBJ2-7	CASSLAGRYYEQYF	TGTGCCAGCAGCTTGGCGGGGCGGTACTACGAGCAGTACTTC
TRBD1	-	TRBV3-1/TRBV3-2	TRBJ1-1	CASSQGGGQGSTEAFF	TGTGCCAGCAGCCAAGGAGGGGGACAGGGGAGCACTGAAGCTTTCTTT
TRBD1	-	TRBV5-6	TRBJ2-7	CASRTRDRISYEQYF	TGTGCCAGCAGGACCCGGGACAGAATCTCCTACGAGCAGTACTTC
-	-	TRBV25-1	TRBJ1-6	CASTGGASFSPLHF	TGTGCCAGCACGGGAGGGGCGTCTTTTTCACCCCTCCACTTT
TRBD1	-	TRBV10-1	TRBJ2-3	CASSRQGAKDTQYF	TGCGCCAGCAGCCGACAGGGGGCTAAAGATACGCAGTATTTT
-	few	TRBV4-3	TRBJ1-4	CASSQDWAGSATNEKLFF	TGCGCCAGCAGCCAAGATTGGGCAGGGTCTGCAACTAATGAAAAACTGTTTTTT
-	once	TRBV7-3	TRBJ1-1	CASSLQRNTEAFF	TGTGCCAGCAGCTTACAGCGGAACACTGAAGCTTTCTTT
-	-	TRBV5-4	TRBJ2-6	CASSLASGSGANVLTF	TGTGCCAGCAGCTTGGCCTCGGGGTCTGGGGCCAACGTCCTGACTTTC
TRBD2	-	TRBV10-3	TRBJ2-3	CAISPSGRLTDTQYF	TGTGCCATCAGTCCTAGCGGGAGGCTCACAGATACGCAGTATTTT
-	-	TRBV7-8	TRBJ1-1	CASSFGQRYEAFF	TGTGCCAGCAGCTTTGGACAGAGATACGAAGCTTTCTTT
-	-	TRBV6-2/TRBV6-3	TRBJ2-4	CASSYLGVQNIQYF	TGTGCCAGCAGTTACTTAGGGGTGCAAAACATTCAGTACTTC
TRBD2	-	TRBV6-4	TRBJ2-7	CASSDRLQKTSATYEQYF	TGTGCCAGCAGTGACCGTCTCCAGAAGACTAGCGCAACCTACGAGCAGTACTTC
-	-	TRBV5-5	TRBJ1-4	CASSRTVPTNEKLFF	TGTGCCAGCAGCAGGACAGTCCCAACTAATGAAAAACTGTTTTTT